These T cell receptor beta chains were read from a single sample in a study of shared clonotypes between healthy human individuals. Only in-frame clones appear in the TCRdb table, and some are missing; sequencing was by immunoSEQ multiplex PCR. The repertoire holds millions of clones, with approximately 94% as singletons. Material: naive CD8+ T cells sorted from blood. These receptors all come from a man aged 18 to 29 in good health. Both conserved end residues are part of each CDR3. Fields, in order: V gene, D gene, clone size, J gene, CDR3 protein, CDR3 DNA. The D gene is left open where the match is weak. Where a row states a size, it is once, few, many or the class of an expanded clone; other rows omit it.

TRBV7-3,.,.,TRBJ1-3,CASTFLTVSGNTIYF,TGTGCCAGCACTTTCCTGACAGTCTCTGGAAACACCATATATTTT
TRBV7-8,.,.,TRBJ2-5,CASSIPSDKDGETQYF,TGTGCCAGCAGCATTCCAAGTGACAAGGACGGAGAGACCCAGTACTTC
TRBV30,TRBD1,.,TRBJ2-7,CAWSENDRGQYEQYF,TGTGCCTGGAGTGAAAACGACAGGGGGCAGTACGAGCAGTACTTC
TRBV27,.,.,TRBJ1-1,CASSLSSPQGGEAFF,TGTGCCAGCAGTTTATCTTCGCCCCAGGGAGGTGAAGCTTTCTTT
TRBV27,TRBD2,.,TRBJ2-1,CASSLYGGSYNEQFF,TGTGCCAGCAGTTTATATGGCGGGAGCTACAATGAGCAGTTCTTC
TRBV27,TRBD2,.,TRBJ2-7,CASSPWTSGTYEQYF,TGTGCCAGCAGTCCGTGGACTAGCGGAACCTACGAGCAGTACTTC
TRBV7-9,.,.,TRBJ1-1,CASNGPTVMNTEAFF,TGTGCCAGCAACGGACCGACGGTCATGAACACTGAAGCTTTCTTT
TRBV5-1,TRBD2,once,TRBJ2-1,CASSLGRLAGDSYNEQFF,TGCGCCAGCAGCTTGGGGAGACTAGCGGGTGATTCCTACAATGAGCAGTTCTTC
TRBV7-2,.,.,TRBJ2-1,CASSLRTTYNEQFF,TGTGCCAGCAGCTTAAGGACCACCTACAATGAGCAGTTCTTC
TRBV11-2,.,.,TRBJ2-7,CASSGSGKRYEQYF,TGTGCCAGCAGCGGGTCAGGGAAGAGGTACGAACAGTACTTC
TRBV7-3,TRBD1,.,TRBJ1-3,CASSSAGGSDTIYF,TGTGCCAGCAGCTCCGCAGGGGGGTCGGACACCATATATTTT
TRBV5-5,.,.,TRBJ2-7,CASSLGSGRSYEQYF,TGTGCCAGCAGCTTGGGTTCGGGACGATCCTACGAGCAGTACTTC
TRBV27,TRBD1,.,TRBJ1-5,CASSSTGGHQPQHF,TGTGCCAGCAGTTCTACAGGGGGGCATCAGCCCCAGCATTTT
TRBV7-8,.,once,TRBJ1-4,CASSLALVGSRAGSALLEKLFF,TGTGCCAGCAGCTTAGCCTTGGTGGGGTCGCGGGCCGGGTCGGCCCTTTTGGAAAAACTGTTTTTT
TRBV9,TRBD2,.,TRBJ2-3,CASSESGRGVTDTQYF,TGTGCCAGCAGCGAAAGCGGGAGGGGTGTCACAGATACGCAGTATTTT
TRBV9,TRBD1,.,TRBJ1-5,CASSVGDRDFSSNQPQHF,TGTGCCAGCAGCGTCGGGGACAGGGATTTTTCTAGCAATCAGCCCCAGCATTTT
TRBV7-6,.,once,TRBJ2-5,CASSLNRNTETQYF,TGTGCCAGCAGCTTAAACAGGAACACGGAGACCCAGTACTTC
TRBV7-8,TRBD1,.,TRBJ2-7,CASSYGGQGSEQYF,TGTGCCAGCAGCTATGGGGGACAGGGATCGGAGCAGTACTTC
TRBV11-3,.,.,TRBJ2-7,CASSPRGTHYEQYF,TGTGCCAGCAGCCCCCGTGGTACGCACTACGAGCAGTACTTC
TRBV11-3,.,.,TRBJ2-1,CASSKSGTNSYNEQFF,TGTGCCAGCAGCAAATCCGGGACAAACTCCTACAATGAGCAGTTCTTC
TRBV6-5,.,.,TRBJ2-3,CASSYGLADTQYF,TGTGCCAGCAGTTACGGGCTAGCAGATACGCAGTATTTT
TRBV28,.,.,TRBJ2-5,CASSLVPEETQYF,TGTGCCAGCAGTTTAGTCCCGGAGGAGACCCAGTACTTC
TRBV10-3,.,.,TRBJ2-7,CAISEPSGPLEQYF,TGTGCCATCAGTGAACCCAGCGGGCCCCTCGAGCAGTACTTC
TRBV6-1,TRBD1,.,TRBJ2-1,CASRIRTGLLDEQFF,TGTGCCAGCAGAATCAGGACAGGGTTGTTGGATGAGCAGTTCTTC
TRBV7-9,TRBD1,.,TRBJ1-2,CASTATGDGYTF,TGTGCCAGCACCGCTACAGGGGACGGCTACACCTTC
TRBV4-1,.,.,TRBJ1-6,CASSQEGPSSYNSPLHF,TGCGCCAGCAGCCAAGAGGGCCCGAGCTCCTATAATTCACCCCTCCACTTT
TRBV13,.,.,TRBJ2-3,CASSLPAGTDTDTQYF,TGTGCCAGCAGCTTACCGGCGGGCACAGACACAGATACGCAGTATTTT
TRBV28,.,.,TRBJ2-1,CASHGTYVNEQFF,TGTGCCAGCCACGGGACTTACGTCAATGAGCAGTTCTTC
TRBV7-6,TRBD1,.,TRBJ1-5,CASSLEAGGYSNQPQHF,TGTGCCAGCAGCTTAGAGGCAGGGGGATATAGCAATCAGCCCCAGCATTTT